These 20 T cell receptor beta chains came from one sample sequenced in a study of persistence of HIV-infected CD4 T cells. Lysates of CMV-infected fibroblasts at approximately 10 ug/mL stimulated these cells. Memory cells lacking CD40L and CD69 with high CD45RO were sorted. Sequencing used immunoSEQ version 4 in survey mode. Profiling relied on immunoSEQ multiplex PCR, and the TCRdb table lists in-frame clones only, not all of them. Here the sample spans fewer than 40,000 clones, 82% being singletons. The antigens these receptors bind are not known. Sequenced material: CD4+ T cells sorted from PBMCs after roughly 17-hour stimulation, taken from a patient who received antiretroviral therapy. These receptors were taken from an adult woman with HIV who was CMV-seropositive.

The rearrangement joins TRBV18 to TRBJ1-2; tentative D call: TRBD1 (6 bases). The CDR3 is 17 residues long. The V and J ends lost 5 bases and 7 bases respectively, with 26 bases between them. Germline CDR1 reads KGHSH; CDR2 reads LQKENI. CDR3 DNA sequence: TGTGCCAGCTCATCAAGCAACACAGGGTCGACCTCCGGTGGCTACACCTTC. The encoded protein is CASSSSNTGSTSGGYTF.

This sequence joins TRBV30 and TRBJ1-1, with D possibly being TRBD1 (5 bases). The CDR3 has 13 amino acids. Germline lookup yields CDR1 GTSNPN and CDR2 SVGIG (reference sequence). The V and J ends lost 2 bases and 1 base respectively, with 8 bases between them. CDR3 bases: TGTGCCTGGAGTAAGGGGCCGAACACTGAAGCTTTCTTT. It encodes CAWSKGPNTEAFF.

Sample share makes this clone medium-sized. CDR3 sequence: CAISKSGTDSSNQPQHF. The CDR3 DNA sequence: TGTGCCATCAGTAAATCTGGGACAGATAGTAGCAATCAGCCCCAGCATTTT. This chain joins TRBV10-3 and TRBJ1-5; TRBD1 agrees at 7 bases. Losses at the gene ends were 5 bases for V and 0 bases for J; bases not matched to a gene: 10. Germline values: CDR1 ENHRY, CDR2 SYGVKD. There are 17 residues in the CDR3.

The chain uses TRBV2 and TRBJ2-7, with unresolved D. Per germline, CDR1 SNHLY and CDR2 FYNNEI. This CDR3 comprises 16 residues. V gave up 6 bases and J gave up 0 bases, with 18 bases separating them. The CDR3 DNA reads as TGTGCCAGCAGCCGATCCACCCACTCTGTCTCCTACGAGCAGTACTTC. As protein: CASSRSTHSVSYEQYF.

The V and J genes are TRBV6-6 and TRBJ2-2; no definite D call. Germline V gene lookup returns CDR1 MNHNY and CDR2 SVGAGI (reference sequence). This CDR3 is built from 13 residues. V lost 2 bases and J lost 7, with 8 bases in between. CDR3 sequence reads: CASSYSVGGELFF. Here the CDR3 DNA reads TGTGCCAGCAGTTACAGTGTAGGCGGGGAGCTGTTTTTT.

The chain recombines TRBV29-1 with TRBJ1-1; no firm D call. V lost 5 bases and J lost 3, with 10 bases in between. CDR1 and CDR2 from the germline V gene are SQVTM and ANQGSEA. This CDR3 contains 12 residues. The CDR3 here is CSVMGWDTEAFF. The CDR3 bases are TGCAGCGTTATGGGATGGGACACTGAAGCTTTCTTT.

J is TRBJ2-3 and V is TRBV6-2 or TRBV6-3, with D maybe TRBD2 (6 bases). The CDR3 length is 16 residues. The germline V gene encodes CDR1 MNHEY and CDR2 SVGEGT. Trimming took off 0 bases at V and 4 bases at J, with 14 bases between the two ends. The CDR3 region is CASSYSMAEGSDTQYF. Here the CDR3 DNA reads TGTGCCAGCAGTTACTCCATGGCGGAGGGGTCAGATACGCAGTATTTT.

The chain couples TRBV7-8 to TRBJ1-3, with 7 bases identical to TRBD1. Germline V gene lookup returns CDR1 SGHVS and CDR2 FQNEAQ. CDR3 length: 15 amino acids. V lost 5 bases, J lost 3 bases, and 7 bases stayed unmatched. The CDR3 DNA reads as TGTGCCAGCAGCCCCGGAGGGGGCGGTGGAAACACCATATATTTT. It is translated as CASSPGGGGGNTIYF.

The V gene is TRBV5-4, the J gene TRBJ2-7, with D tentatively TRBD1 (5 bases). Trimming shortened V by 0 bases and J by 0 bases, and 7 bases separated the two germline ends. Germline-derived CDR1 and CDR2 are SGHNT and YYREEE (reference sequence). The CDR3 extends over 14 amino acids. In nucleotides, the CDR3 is TGTGCCAGCAGCTTGGAAGGGGACTCCTACGAGCAGTACTTC. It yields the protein CASSLEGDSYEQYF.

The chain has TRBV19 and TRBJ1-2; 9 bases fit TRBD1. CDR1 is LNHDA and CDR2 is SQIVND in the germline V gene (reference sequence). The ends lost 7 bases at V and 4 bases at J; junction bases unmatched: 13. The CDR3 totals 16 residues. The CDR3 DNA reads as TGTGCCAGTAATCCGGGGGACAGGGCATATCCCTATGGCTACACCTTC. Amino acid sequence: CASNPGDRAYPYGYTF.

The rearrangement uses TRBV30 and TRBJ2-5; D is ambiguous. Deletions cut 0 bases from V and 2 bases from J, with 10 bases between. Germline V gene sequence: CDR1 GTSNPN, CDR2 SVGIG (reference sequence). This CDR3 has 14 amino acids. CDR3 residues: CAWSVGQLQETQYF. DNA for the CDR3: TGTGCCTGGAGTGTTGGGCAGTTACAAGAGACCCAGTACTTC.

CDR3 sequence: CASSDYTGELFF. CDR3 nucleotide sequence: TGTGCCAGCAGTGATTACACCGGGGAGCTGTTTTTT. The chain carries TRBV6-1 and TRBJ2-2; no clear D gene. Germline V gene sequence: CDR1 MNHNS, CDR2 SASEGT. The V end lost 3 bases, the J end lost 3 bases, and 2 bases lay between the germline ends. This CDR3 comprises 12 residues.

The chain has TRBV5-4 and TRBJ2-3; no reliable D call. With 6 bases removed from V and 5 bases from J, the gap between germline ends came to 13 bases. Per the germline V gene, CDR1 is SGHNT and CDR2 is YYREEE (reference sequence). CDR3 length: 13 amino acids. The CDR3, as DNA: TGTGCCAGCACCATCTATGGGAAAGATACGCAGTATTTT. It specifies CASTIYGKDTQYF.

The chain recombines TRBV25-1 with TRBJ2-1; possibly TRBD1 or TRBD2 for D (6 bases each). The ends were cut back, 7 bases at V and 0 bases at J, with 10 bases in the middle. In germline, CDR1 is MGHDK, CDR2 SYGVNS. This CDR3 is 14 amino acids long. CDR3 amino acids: CASKGGSSYNEQFF. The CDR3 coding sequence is TGTGCCAGCAAGGGGGGTAGCTCCTACAATGAGCAGTTCTTC.

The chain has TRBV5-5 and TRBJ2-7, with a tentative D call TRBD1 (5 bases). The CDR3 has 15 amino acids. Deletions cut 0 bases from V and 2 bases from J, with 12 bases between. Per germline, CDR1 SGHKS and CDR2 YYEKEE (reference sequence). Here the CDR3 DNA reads TGTGCCAGCAGCTTGGAGGGGCGGCGGACCTACGAGCAGTACTTC. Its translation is CASSLEGRRTYEQYF.

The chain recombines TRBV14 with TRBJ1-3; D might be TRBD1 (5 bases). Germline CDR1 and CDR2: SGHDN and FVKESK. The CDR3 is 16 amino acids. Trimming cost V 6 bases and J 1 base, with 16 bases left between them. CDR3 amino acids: CASSFWGRGSGNTIYF. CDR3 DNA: TGTGCCAGCAGTTTTTGGGGCAGAGGTTCTGGAAACACCATATATTTT.

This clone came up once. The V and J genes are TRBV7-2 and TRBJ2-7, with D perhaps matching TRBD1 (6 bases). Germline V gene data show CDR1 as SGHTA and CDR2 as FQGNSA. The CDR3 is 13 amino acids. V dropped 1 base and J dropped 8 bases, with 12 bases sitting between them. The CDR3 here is CASSLEQGSKQYF. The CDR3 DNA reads TGTGCCAGCAGCTTAGAACAGGGAAGCAAGCAGTACTTC.

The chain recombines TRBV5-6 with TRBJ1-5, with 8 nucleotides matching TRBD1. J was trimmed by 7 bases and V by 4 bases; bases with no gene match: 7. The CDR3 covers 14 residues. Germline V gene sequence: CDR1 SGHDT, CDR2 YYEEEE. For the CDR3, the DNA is TGTGCCAGCAGCCTAGGACAGGGACAACAGCCCCAGCATTTT. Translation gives CASSLGQGQQPQHF.

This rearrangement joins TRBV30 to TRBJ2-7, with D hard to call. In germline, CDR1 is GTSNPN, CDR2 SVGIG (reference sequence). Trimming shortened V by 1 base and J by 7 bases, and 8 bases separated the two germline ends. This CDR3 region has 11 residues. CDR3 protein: CAWSGSSEQYF. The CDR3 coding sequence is TGTGCCTGGAGTGGTTCCTCAGAGCAGTACTTC.

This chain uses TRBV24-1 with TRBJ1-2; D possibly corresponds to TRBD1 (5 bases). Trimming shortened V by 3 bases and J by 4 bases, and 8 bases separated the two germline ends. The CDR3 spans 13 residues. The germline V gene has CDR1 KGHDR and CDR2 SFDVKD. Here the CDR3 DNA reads TGTGCCACCAGTGATAGGGGCACCTATGGCTACACCTTC. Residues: CATSDRGTYGYTF.